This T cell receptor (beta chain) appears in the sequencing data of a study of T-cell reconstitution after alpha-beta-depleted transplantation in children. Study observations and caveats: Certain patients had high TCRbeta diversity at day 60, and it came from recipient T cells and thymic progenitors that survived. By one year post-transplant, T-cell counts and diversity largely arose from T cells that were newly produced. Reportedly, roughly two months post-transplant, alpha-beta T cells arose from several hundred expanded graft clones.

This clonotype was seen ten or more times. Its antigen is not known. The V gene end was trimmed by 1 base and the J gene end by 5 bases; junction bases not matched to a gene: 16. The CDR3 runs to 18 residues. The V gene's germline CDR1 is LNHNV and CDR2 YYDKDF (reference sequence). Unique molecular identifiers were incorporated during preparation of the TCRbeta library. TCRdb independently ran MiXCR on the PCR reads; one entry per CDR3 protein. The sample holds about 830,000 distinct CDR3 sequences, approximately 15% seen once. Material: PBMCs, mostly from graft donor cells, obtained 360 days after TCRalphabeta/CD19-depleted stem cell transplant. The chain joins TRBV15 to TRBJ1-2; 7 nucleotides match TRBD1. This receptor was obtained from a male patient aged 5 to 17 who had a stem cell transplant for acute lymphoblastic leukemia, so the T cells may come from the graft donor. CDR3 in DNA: TGTGCCACCAGCAGAGTTCGGGTCAGGACAGGTTCTGTATATGGCTACACCTTC. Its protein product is CATSRVRVRTGSVYGYTF.